The 13 T cell receptor beta chains listed next were all sequenced from one sample in a study of cytomegalovirus exposure and HLA in healthy donors. Primers: 60 Vbeta forward and 13 Jbeta reverse. The assay was immunoSEQ multiplex PCR, and TCRdb's table has in-frame clones only and misses some. The repertoire includes roughly 130,000 clones, about 79% of them detected once, and 2.5% to 3.5% sits in the top ten. Sequenced material: PBMCs. Receptor source: a woman between 18 and 29 years old in good health and CMV-seropositive.

This sequence joins TRBV7-9 and TRBJ1-1; tentatively, D is TRBD1 (5 bases). V lost 2 bases to trimming and J lost 6 bases, with 19 bases between them. Germline CDR1 is SEHNR and CDR2 is FQNEAQ (reference sequence). This CDR3 has 16 residues. DNA for the CDR3: TGTGCCAGCAGCTTACCTCAGCAGGGATATAACCCTGAAGCTTTCTTT. Protein: CASSLPQQGYNPEAFF.

The CDR3 DNA follows: TGTGCCAGCAGCTTGGGGCTTGACACCGGGGAGCTGTTTTTT. Its protein is CASSLGLDTGELFF. The V call is TRBV11-3, the J call TRBJ2-2; tentatively, D is TRBD1 (5 bases). The CDR3 is 14 amino acids. The V gene lost 3 bases and the J gene lost 3 bases, with 8 bases spanning the gap. Germline V gene sequence: CDR1 SGHNT, CDR2 YENEEA.

V is TRBV19 and J is TRBJ2-5; 7 positions agree with TRBD2. V lost 4 bases, J lost 4 bases, and 9 bases stayed unmatched. The CDR3 extends over 15 amino acids. Per the germline V gene, CDR1 is LNHDA and CDR2 is SQIVND (reference sequence). The CDR3 is CASSNPGGGLETQYF. In DNA, the CDR3 is TGTGCCAGTAGTAACCCGGGGGGAGGGTTAGAGACCCAGTACTTC.

The rearrangement uses TRBV18 and TRBJ1-4; D is uncertain. Germline values: CDR1 KGHSH, CDR2 LQKENI. CDR3 length: 15 amino acids. V lost 8 bases and J lost 0, with 13 bases in between. CDR3 DNA sequence: TGTGCCAGCCAAAGCTTGGGCTCAACTAATGAAAAACTGTTTTTT. Translated, it gives CASQSLGSTNEKLFF.

The chain links TRBV4-1 to TRBJ1-1; 9 bases are shared with TRBD1. This CDR3 is 13 amino acids long. Trimming removed 6 bases from V and 12 bases from J; junction bases left unmatched: 11. The V gene's germline CDR1 is MGHRA and CDR2 YSYEKL. CDR3 DNA: TGCGCCAGCAGTCCCGACAGGGGGGACCCTTCTTTCTTT. This translates into CASSPDRGDPSFF.

This chain connects TRBV2 to TRBJ1-2; no clear D. The CDR3 extends over 12 amino acids. In germline, CDR1 is SNHLY, CDR2 FYNNEI. V was clipped by 6 bases and J by 8 bases, with 13 bases between them. The CDR3 DNA is TGTGCCAGCAGGCAAGCCTCGGGGGGCTACACCTTC. As protein: CASRQASGGYTF.

This clone showed up just a few times. This rearrangement joins TRBV4-1 to TRBJ2-7, with D unresolved. The CDR3 length is 14 residues. Trimming cost V 1 base and J 3 bases, with 10 bases left between them. Germline V lookup: CDR1 MGHRA, CDR2 YSYEKL. The CDR3 sequence: CASSQVGPYYEQYF. CDR3 nucleotide sequence: TGCGCCAGCAGCCAAGTTGGGCCCTACTACGAGCAGTACTTC.

The chain joins TRBV11-2 to TRBJ1-2; TRBD1 matches 7 bases. V dropped 3 bases and J dropped 4; count of bases not matched to a gene: 2. CDR1 is SGHAT and CDR2 is FQNNGV in the germline V gene. The CDR3 loop spans 13 amino acids. The CDR3 region is CASSLGQLYGYTF. CDR3 sequence (DNA): TGTGCCAGCAGCTTGGGACAGCTCTATGGCTACACCTTC.

The V gene is TRBV10-3, the J gene TRBJ1-1; D remains unclear. Trimming pared 7 bases from V and 8 bases from J, leaving 14 bases between. The CDR3 is made up of 12 amino acids. Germline CDR1 and CDR2: ENHRY and SYGVKD. This CDR3 is CAITAGDKEAFF. In nucleotides, the CDR3 is TGTGCCATCACTGCCGGGGATAAAGAAGCTTTCTTT.

The chain employs TRBV27 and TRBJ2-7; TRBD1 matches at 10 bases. CDR3 length: 16 amino acids. The V gene end was trimmed by 6 bases and the J gene end by 0 bases; junction bases not matched to a gene: 8. Germline V lookup: CDR1 MNHEY, CDR2 SMNVEV (reference sequence). DNA of the CDR3: TGTGCCAGCAGCCCGGGGACAGGGGCCAGCTCCTACGAGCAGTACTTC. As protein: CASSPGTGASSYEQYF.

The chain joins TRBV7-9 to TRBJ2-3, with D unclear. CDR1 SEHNR and CDR2 FQNEAQ come from the germline V gene (reference sequence). Trimming cost V 2 bases and J 6 bases, with 12 bases left between them. CDR3 length equals 14 residues. CDR3 nucleotides: TGTGCCAGCAGCTTAAGGCAGGATTGGGATACGCAGTATTTT. Translated, it gives CASSLRQDWDTQYF.

Here the CDR3 reads CASRARRDSYEQYF. CDR3 coding DNA: TGTGCCAGTAGGGCCCGACGGGACTCCTACGAGCAGTACTTC. The V gene is TRBV19, the J gene TRBJ2-7, with TRBD2 as a possible D gene (5 bases). V gave up 6 bases and J gave up 0 bases, with 12 bases separating them. The CDR3 length is 14 residues. CDR1 is LNHDA, CDR2 SQIVND, per germline (reference sequence).

The gene calls are TRBV30 and TRBJ2-2; maybe TRBD2 (7 bases). The V gene's germline CDR1 is GTSNPN and CDR2 SVGIG (reference sequence). There are 17 residues in the CDR3. Trimming took off 3 bases at V and 7 bases at J, with 24 bases between the two ends. CDR3 in DNA: TGTGCCTGGAGCGGCCTTCTTGGGGGGGGGCCTCACGGGGAGCTGTTTTTT. Translated, it gives CAWSGLLGGGPHGELFF.